This T cell receptor (beta chain) was recovered during a study of CD8 T cells in Susac syndrome. Sequencing of TCR beta was performed on blood CD8+ T cells and on blood CD4+ T cells. Treatment-naive patients with stable or active relapsing-remitting disease served as multiple sclerosis controls. CDR1 LGHDT and CDR2 YNNKEL come from the germline V gene (reference sequence). CDR3 length: 15 residues. Trimming shortened V by 3 bases and J by 2 bases, and 10 bases separated the two germline ends. The RNA, about 0.45 to 1 ug, was put through reverse transcription using random hexamers. TCRdb re-derived calls from the immunoSEQ multiplex PCR reads in MiXCR, one entry per CDR3 protein. The data show about 70,000 distinct CDR3 sequences, roughly 95% seen once.

The sample comprised CD4+ T cells from PBMCs. The chain links TRBV3-1 to TRBJ2-2, with a weak D call TRBD1 (6 bases). The TCR sequence derives from a human donor with multiple sclerosis. The CDR3 loop reads CASSQWDINTGELFF. Here the CDR3 DNA reads TGTGCCAGCAGCCAGTGGGACATTAACACCGGGGAGCTGTTTTTT. The full variable domain, its missing parts supplied by reference TRBV3-1 and TRBJ2-2, is DTAVSQTPKYLVTQMGNDKSIKCEQNLGHDTMYWYKQDSKKFLKIMFSYNNKELIINETVPNRFSPKSPDKAHLNLHINSLELGDSAVYFCASSQWDINTGELFFGEGSRLTVL.